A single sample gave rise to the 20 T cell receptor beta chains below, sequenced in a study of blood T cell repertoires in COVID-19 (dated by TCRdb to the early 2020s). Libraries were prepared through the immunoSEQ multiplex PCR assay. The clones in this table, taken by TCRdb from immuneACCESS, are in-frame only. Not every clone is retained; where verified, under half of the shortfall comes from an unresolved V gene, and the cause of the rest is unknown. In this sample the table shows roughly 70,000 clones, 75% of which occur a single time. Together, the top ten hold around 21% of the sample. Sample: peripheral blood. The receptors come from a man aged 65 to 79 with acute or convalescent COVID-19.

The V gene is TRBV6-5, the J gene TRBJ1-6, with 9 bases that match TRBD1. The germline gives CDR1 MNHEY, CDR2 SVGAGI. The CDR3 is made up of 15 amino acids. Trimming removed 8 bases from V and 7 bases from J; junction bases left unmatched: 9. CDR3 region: CASSIMGQGNSPLHF. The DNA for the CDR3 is TGTGCCAGCTCAATTATGGGACAGGGCAATTCACCCCTCCACTTT.

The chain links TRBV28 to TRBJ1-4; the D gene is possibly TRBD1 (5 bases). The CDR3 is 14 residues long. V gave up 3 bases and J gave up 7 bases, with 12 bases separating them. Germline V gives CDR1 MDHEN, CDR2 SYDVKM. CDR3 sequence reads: CASSLGGSSEKLFF. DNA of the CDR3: TGTGCCAGCAGTTTGGGGGGGAGTAGTGAAAAACTGTTTTTT.

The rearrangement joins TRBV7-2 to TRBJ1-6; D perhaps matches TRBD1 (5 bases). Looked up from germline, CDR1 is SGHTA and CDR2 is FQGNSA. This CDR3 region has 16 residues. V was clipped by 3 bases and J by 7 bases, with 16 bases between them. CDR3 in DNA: TGTGCCAGCAGCTTCCCTGGGGCGATGTTAAATTCACCCCTCCACTTT. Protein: CASSFPGAMLNSPLHF.

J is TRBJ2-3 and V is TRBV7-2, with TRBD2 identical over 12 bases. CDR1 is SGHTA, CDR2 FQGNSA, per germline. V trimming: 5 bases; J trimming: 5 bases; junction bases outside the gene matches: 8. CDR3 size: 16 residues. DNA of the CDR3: TGTGCCAGCAGCCCTCGACTAGCGGGAGAGTTAGATACGCAGTATTTT. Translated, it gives CASSPRLAGELDTQYF.

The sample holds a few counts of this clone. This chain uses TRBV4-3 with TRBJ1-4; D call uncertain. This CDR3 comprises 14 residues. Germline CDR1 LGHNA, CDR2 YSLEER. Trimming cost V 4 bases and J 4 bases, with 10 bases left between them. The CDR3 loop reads CASSRGLLNEKLFF. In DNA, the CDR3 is TGCGCCAGCAGCCGAGGACTGCTTAATGAAAAACTGTTTTTT.

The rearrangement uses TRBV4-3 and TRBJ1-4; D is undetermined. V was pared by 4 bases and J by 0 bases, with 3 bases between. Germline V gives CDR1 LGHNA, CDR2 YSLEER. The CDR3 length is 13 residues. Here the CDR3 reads CASSPATNEKLFF. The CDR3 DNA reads TGCGCCAGCAGCCCCGCAACTAATGAAAAACTGTTTTTT.

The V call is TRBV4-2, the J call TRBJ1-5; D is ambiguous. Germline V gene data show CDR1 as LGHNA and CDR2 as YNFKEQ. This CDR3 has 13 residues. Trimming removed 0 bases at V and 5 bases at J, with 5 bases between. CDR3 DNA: TGTGCCAGCAGCCAAGACGGTGATCAGCCCCAGCATTTT. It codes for CASSQDGDQPQHF.

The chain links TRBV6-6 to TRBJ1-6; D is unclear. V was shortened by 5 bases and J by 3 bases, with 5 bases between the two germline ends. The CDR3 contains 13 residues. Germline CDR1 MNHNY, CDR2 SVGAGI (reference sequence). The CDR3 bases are TGTGCCAGCAGTCACAGCTATAATTCACCCCTCCACTTT. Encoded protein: CASSHSYNSPLHF.

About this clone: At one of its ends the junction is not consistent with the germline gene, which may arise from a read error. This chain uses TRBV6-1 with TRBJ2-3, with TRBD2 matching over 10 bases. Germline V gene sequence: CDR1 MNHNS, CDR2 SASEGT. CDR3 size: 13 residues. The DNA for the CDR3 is TGTGCCAGCAGTGAGTTTCTAGCGGGAGCCCCAATGTTT. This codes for CASSEFLAGAPMF.

The CDR3 reads CASTYGIMNTEAFF. The CDR3 nucleotides read TGTGCCAGCACCTACGGGATCATGAACACTGAAGCTTTCTTT. V usage is TRBV7-2 and J usage is TRBJ1-1; no clear D. Trimming shortened V by 7 bases and J by 0 bases, and 12 bases separated the two germline ends. Germline assignment: CDR1 SGHTA and CDR2 FQGNSA. CDR3 length equals 14 residues.

CDR3: CAVRDFQETQYF. The CDR3 DNA sequence: TGTGCCGTCCGGGACTTCCAAGAGACCCAGTACTTC. The chain has TRBV24-1 and TRBJ2-5; D may be TRBD2 (6 bases). Germline V gene lookup returns CDR1 KGHDR and CDR2 SFDVKD. The V and J ends lost 12 bases and 1 base respectively, with 11 bases between them. The CDR3 totals 12 residues.

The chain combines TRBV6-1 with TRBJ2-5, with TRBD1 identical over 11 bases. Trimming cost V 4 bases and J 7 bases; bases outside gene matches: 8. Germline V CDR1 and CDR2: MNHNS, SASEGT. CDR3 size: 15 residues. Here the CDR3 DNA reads TGTGCCAGCAGTGTTACGGGAGGGACAGGGGGGACCCAGTACTTC. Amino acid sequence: CASSVTGGTGGTQYF.

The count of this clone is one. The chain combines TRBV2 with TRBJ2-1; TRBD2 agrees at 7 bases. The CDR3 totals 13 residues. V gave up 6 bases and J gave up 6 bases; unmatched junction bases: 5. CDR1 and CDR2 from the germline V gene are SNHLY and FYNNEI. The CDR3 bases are TGTGCCAGCAGCAGGACTAGGGGCAATGAGCAGTTCTTC. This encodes CASSRTRGNEQFF.

CDR3 amino acids: CATFAGNTIYF. The CDR3 DNA follows: TGTGCCACCTTCGCTGGAAACACCATATATTTT. The rearrangement links TRBV28 to TRBJ1-3; D is unclear. Germline V gives CDR1 MDHEN, CDR2 SYDVKM. Trimming pared 10 bases from V and 2 bases from J, leaving 6 bases between. The CDR3 sequence is 11 residues long.

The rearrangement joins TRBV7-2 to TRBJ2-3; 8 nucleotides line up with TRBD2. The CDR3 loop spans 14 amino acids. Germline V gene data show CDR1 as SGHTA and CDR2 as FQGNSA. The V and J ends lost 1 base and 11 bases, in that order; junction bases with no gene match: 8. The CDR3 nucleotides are TGTGCCAGCAGCTTAGTCGGGAGGGACGGGGGGCAGTATTTT. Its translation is CASSLVGRDGGQYF.

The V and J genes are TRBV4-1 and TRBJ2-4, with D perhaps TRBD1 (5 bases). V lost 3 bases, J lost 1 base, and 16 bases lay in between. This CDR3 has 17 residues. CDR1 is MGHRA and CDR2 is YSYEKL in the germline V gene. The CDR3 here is CASSQGFATGAKNIQYF. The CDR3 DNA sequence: TGCGCCAGCAGCCAGGGCTTTGCAACAGGCGCCAAAAACATTCAGTACTTC.

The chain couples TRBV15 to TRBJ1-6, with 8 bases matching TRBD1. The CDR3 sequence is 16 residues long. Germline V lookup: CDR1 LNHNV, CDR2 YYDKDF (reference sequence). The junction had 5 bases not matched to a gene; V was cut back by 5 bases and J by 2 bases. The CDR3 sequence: CATSAGQAPYNSPLHF. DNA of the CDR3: TGTGCCACCAGCGCGGGACAGGCCCCCTATAATTCACCCCTCCACTTT.

In DNA form, the CDR3 reads TGTGCCAGCAGTTCCCACTCCGGTAGCGGGAGGGCCGTAGCAGATACGCAGTATTTT. Translated: CASSSHSGSGRAVADTQYF. V and J are TRBV28 and TRBJ2-3, with 11 bases fitting TRBD2. This CDR3 has 19 amino acids. V lost 4 bases to trimming and J lost 4 bases; unmatched junction nucleotides: 16. In germline, CDR1 is MDHEN, CDR2 SYDVKM.

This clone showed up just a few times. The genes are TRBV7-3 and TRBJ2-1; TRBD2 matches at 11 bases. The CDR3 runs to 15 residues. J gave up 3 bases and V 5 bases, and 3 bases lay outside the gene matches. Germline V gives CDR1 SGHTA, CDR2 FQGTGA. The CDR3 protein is CASSALAGVYNEQFF. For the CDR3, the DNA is TGTGCCAGCAGCGCACTAGCGGGAGTCTACAATGAGCAGTTCTTC. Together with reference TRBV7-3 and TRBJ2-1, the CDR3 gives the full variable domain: GAGVSQTPSNKVTEKGKYVELRCDPISGHTALYWYRQSLGQGPEFLIYFQGTGAADDSGLPNDRFFAVRPEGSVSTLKIQRTERGDSAVYLCASSALAGVYNEQFFGPGTRLTVL.

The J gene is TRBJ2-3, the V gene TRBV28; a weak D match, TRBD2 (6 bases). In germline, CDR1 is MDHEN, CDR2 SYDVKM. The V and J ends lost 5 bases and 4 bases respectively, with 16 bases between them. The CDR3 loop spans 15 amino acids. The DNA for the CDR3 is TGTGCCAGCAGTCCACGGGGCTCGGGGGCAGATACGCAGTATTTT. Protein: CASSPRGSGADTQYF.